What follows is one T cell receptor (beta chain) and its context. The entry originates in a study of T cell changes during pregnancy in multiple sclerosis. Sequenced by immunoSEQ multiplex PCR; TCRdb stores in-frame clones only, minus some. The sample lists under 70,000 clones, about nine tenths occurring once. CDR1 MNHEY and CDR2 SMNVEV come from the germline V gene (reference sequence). Trimming stripped 6 bases from V and 3 bases from J, with 18 bases between. The CDR3 length is 16 residues. This receptor was taken from a female donor in good health, enrolled as a control in a pregnancy study. The J gene is TRBJ2-1, the V gene TRBV27; maybe TRBD1 (6 bases). The source material was peripheral blood, sampled in the third trimester of pregnancy. The CDR3 nucleotides read TGTGCCAGCAGAACAATACAGGGTACGTACTACAATGAGCAGTTCTTC. It translates to CASRTIQGTYYNEQFF.